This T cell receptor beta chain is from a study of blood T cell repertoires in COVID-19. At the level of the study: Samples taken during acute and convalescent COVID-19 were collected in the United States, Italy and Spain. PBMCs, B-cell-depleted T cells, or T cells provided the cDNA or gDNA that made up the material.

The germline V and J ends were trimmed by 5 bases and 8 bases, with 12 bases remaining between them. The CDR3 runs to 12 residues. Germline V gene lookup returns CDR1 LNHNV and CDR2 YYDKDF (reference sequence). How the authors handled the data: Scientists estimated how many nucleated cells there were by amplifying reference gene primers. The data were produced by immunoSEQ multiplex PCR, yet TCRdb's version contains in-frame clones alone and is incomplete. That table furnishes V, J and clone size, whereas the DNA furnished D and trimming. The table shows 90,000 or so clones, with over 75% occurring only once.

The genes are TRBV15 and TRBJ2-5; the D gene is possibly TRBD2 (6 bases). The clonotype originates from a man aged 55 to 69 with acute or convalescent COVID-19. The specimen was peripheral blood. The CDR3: CATSPGGITQYF. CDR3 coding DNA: TGTGCCACCAGCCCTGGCGGGATTACCCAGTACTTC.